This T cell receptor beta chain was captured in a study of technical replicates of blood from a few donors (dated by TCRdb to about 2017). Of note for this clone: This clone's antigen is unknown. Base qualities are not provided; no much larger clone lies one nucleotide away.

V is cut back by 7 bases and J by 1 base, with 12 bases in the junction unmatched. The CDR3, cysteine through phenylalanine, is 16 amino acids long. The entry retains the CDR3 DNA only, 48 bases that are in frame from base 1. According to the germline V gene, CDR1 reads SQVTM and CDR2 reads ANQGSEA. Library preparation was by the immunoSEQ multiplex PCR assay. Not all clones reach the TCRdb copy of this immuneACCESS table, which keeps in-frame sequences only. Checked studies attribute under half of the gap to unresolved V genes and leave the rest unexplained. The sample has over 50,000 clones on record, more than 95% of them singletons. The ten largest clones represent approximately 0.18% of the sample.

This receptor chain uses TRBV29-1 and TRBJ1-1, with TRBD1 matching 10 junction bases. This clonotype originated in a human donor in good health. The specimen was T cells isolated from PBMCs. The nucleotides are TGCAGCGCCCAGTCTCAGGGGACAGGGGCGAACACTGAAGCTTTCTTT. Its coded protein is CSAQSQGTGANTEAFF.